This T cell receptor beta chain appears in the sequencing data of a study of T cell responses to AZD1222 COVID-19 vaccine. Study-wide findings and caveats: Baseline seropositivity occurred in only six AZD1222 recipients.

A note on this clone: Its target is unknown.

In germline, CDR1 is SGHRS, CDR2 YFSETQ. The CDR3 sequence is 15 residues long. Trimming left V 3 bases short and J 2 bases short, with 14 bases between. Produced via immunoSEQ multiplex PCR; TCRdb's table is partial and in-frame only. The sample includes 120,000 or so clones, around 89% seen only once; the top ten take roughly 5%. V is TRBV5-1 and J is TRBJ2-5; TRBD2 is a possible D gene (6 bases). The sequencing used peripheral blood, collected on day 0 of AZD1222 vaccination. This clonotype originated in an adult in good health. The CDR3 DNA reads as TGCGCCAGCAGCTCGACCGGGACTCCACAAGAGACCCAGTACTTC. The encoded protein is CASSSTGTPQETQYF.